These T cell receptor beta chains were read from a single sample in a study of T cell changes during pregnancy in multiple sclerosis. Sequencing was performed with immunoSEQ multiplex PCR; in TCRdb, only in-frame clones are kept and a portion is missing. The sample has about 57,000 clones, approximately 90% seen once. Specimen: peripheral blood, collected in the first trimester of pregnancy. These receptors were taken from a female donor in good health, enrolled as a control in a pregnancy study. CDR3s leave out the opening cysteine and the closing phenylalanine or tryptophan. D genes are given only for firm matches.

TRBJ2-5 TRBV27 NA ASSLADGLQETQY
TRBJ1-2 TRBV20-1 NA RERPGYT
TRBJ1-1 TRBV28 NA ASSSWTENTEAF
TRBJ2-1 TRBV7-3 TRBD1 ASSLKDRGSYNEQF
TRBJ1-1 TRBV19 TRBD1 ATIIQGVNTEAF
TRBJ1-5 TRBV6-1 NA ASIIGIGQPQH
TRBJ2-2 TRBV30 TRBD2 AWTLAGTGELF
TRBJ2-7 TRBV13 TRBD1 ASSMDRGGEQY
TRBJ1-3 TRBV6-5 NA ASSPGQGNTIY
TRBJ2-7 TRBV21-1 NA ASSTYRDRVNEQY
TRBJ1-2 TRBV25-1 NA ASSESVLYGYT
TRBJ2-3 TRBV28 TRBD1 ASQQGATDTQY
TRBJ2-1 TRBV7-2 TRBD2 ASSPPGLDRNEQF
TRBJ1-4 TRBV30 NA AWSVGLNEKLF
TRBJ2-1 TRBV6-4 TRBD2 ASSRLAGGDYNEQF
TRBJ1-1 TRBV19 TRBD1 ASSRQGRTEAF
TRBJ2-2 TRBV4-1 NA ASSQGEAAGDTGELF
TRBJ1-2 TRBV10-2 TRBD1 ASSGTGGPYGYT
TRBJ2-7 TRBV7-2 NA ASSSTPYEQY
TRBJ1-1 TRBV30 NA AWMRDTEAF
TRBJ2-1 TRBV27 TRBD2 VTSGSYNEQF
TRBJ1-1 TRBV9 NA ASSVWSGFNTEAF
TRBJ1-1 TRBV5-4 NA ASSFGQAEAF
TRBJ2-2 TRBV7-3 NA ASSPQGNTGELF
TRBJ2-1 TRBV7-2 NA ASSRTSRGGSYNEQF
TRBJ2-3 TRBV5-1 NA ASRAGQSTDTQY
TRBJ2-7 TRBV13 TRBD1 ASSKRTGVLMIYEQY
TRBJ1-2 TRBV11-2 TRBD1 ASIQDRGLSYGYT
TRBJ2-1 TRBV7-9 NA ASSLGLANEQF
TRBJ2-7 TRBV9 NA ASSVGSAGLVHEQY